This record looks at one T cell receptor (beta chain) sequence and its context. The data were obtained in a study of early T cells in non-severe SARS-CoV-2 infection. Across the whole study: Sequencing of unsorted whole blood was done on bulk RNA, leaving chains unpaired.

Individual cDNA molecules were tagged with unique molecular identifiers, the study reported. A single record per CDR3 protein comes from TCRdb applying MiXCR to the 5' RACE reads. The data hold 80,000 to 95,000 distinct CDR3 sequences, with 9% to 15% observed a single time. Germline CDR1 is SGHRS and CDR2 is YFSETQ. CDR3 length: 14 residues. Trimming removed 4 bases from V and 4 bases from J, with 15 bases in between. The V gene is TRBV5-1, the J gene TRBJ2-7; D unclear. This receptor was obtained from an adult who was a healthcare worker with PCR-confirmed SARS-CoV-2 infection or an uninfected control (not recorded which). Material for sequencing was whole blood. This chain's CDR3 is CASSVRYGSYEQYF. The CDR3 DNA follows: TGCGCCAGCAGCGTGAGGTACGGATCATACGAGCAGTACTTC. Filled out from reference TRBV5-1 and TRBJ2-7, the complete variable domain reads KAGVTQTPRYLIKTRGQQVTLSCSPISGHRSVSWYQQTPGQGLQFLFEYFSETQRNKGNFPGRFSGRQFSNSRSEMNVSTLELGDSALYLCASSVRYGSYEQYFGPGTRLTVT.